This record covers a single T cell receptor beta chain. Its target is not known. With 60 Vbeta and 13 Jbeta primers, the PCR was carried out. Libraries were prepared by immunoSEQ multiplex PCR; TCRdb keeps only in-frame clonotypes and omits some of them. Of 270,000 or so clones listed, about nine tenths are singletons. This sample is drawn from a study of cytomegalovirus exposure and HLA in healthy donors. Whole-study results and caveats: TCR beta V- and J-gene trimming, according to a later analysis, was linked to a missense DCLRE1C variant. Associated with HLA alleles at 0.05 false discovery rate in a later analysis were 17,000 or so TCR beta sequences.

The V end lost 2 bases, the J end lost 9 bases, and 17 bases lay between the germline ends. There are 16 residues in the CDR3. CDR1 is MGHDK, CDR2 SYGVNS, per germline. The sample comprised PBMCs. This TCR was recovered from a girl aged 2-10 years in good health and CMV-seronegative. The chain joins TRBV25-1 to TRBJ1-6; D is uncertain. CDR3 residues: CASSEVRGKASSPLHF. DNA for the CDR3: TGTGCCAGCAGTGAAGTGAGAGGGAAGGCAAGTTCACCCCTCCACTTT.